This T cell receptor beta chain was recovered during a study of immune evolution from preneoplasia to lung adenocarcinoma (dated by TCRdb to about 2021). Study-wide context: No AAH lesions showed HLA loss of heterozygosity, compared with 7% of AIS, more than 13% of MIA and about a third of ADC lesions. Immune contexture across lung adenocarcinoma precursors and invasive adenocarcinoma was profiled using immune gene expression, TCR sequencing and multiplex immunofluorescence. Resected precursor lesions (AAH, AIS, MIA) and invasive adenocarcinomas were compared with paired morphologically normal lung tissue. The sample size depended on which specimens were available, not on a prior power calculation. The immune data were combined with whole exome sequencing and methylation data from the same cohort of nodules. The overall cohort comprised 53 patients with pulmonary nodules who underwent surgical resection. The TCR sequencing data were obtained from 51 patients. According to the study, around 100 samples were used for TCR sequencing. Class I HLA alleles were inferred from exome data with POLYSOLVER, and allele-specific HLA loss was detected with LOHHLA.

Note on this clone: Its antigen has not been determined. Nothing much larger sits one base from this clone, and base qualities are not available.

Points the paper makes about the study in general: The findings were based on association rather than direct causation, and larger cohorts with long-term follow-up and longitudinal biopsies were deemed needed. Because every patient came from Japan and China, how well the results apply to Western populations was uncertain. The highest T cell clonality was observed in KRAS-mutant nodules compared with EGFR-mutant or double wild-type lesions. Clonality was highest in normal lung, while later-stage lesions appeared to show lower clonality but higher T cell density and diversity. Normal lung had the highest top T cell clone frequencies, which appeared to decline progressively from AAH through AIS, MIA and invasive adenocarcinoma.

Patients underwent resection in Japan or China between the mid-2010s and the late 2010s. Two lung cancer pathologists independently reviewed H&E slides to confirm the histologic diagnosis of every case. To enrich premalignant or tumor cells for nucleic acid extraction, macro-dissection was performed after pathologic assessment. FFPE tissue was used for DNA isolation with the AllPrep DNA/RNA FFPE Kit. The immunoSEQ hsTCRbeta Kit was used to sequence TCR beta CDR3 regions from DNA. Under the source paper's analysis protocol: The ImmunoSEQ Analyzer was used to analyse the TCR sequencing data. T cell clonality was calculated on productive rearrangements as 1 minus Pielou's evenness. T cell diversity was measured with the inverse Simpson index on productive templates. T cell density was defined as TCR beta template counts normalized to usable DNA, with usable DNA estimated by amplification and sequencing of housekeeping genes. TCR metrics were compared across histologic stages using two-sided Kruskal-Wallis tests. This immuneACCESS table, as held by TCRdb, lists in-frame sequences with V and J called but not all clones. Of the missing ones, under half trace to an unresolved V gene in checked studies; the others have no known cause. V and J calls and clone size are as listed in that table; D and trimming were resolved from the DNA. The sample includes 5,000 to 6,500 clones, with over 70% observed a single time. Of the sample, over 8.5% is held by the ten largest clones.

The TCR comes from a person aged 55-79 years with lung adenocarcinoma. The specimen was FFPE lung adenocarcinoma in situ tissue. The intended sense of this specimen's cell subset or site label: preinvasive adenocarcinoma in situ (AIS).

The CDR3 protein sequence reads: CASRTPGQGTSSGNTIYF. The nucleotide sequence is TGTGCCAGCAGGACGCCGGGACAAGGGACAAGCTCTGGAAACACCATATATTTT. Here the chain combines TRBV28 and TRBJ1-3, with TRBD1 tentatively as D gene (6 bases match). CDR1 and CDR2 were assigned from the germline V gene as MDHEN and SYDVKM. V is pared back by 6 bases and J by 0 bases, with 21 bases lying between the germline termini. CDR3 length: 18 amino acids, cysteine to phenylalanine. Only CDR3 DNA is held: 54 bases, read in frame from base 1.